The rows below give T cell receptor beta chains drawn from one sample of a study of blood T cell repertoires in COVID-19. The assay was immunoSEQ multiplex PCR, and TCRdb's table has in-frame clones only and misses some. The sample records approximately 210,000 clones, 90% to 95% being singletons. The sample consisted of peripheral blood. The receptor set was obtained from a man aged 30 to 39 with acute or convalescent COVID-19. CDR3s include the opening cysteine and the closing phenylalanine or tryptophan. D genes are given only for firm matches. The size of a clone is reported for some rows only, either as once, few or many, or as a class for expanded clones.

15 | . | TRBJ1-2 | TRBV28 | . | TGTGCCAGCAGTCTCAATCAGGGCTTGAACTATGGCTACACCTTC | CASSLNQGLNYGYTF
17 | TRBD1 | TRBJ1-4 | TRBV3-1/TRBV3-2 | . | TGTGCCAGCAGCCAAGAGCGGCTTGGTAACAGGGGAGGAAAACTGTTTTTT | CASSQERLGNRGGKLFF
13 | TRBD1 | TRBJ1-6 | TRBV28 | . | TGTGCCAGCGATGGACAGGGGGCCCCACCTCTCCACTTT | CASDGQGAPPLHF
14 | TRBD1 | TRBJ1-6 | TRBV7-9 | . | TGTGCCAGCAGATCGGGACAGGGTGGCTCACCCCTCCACTTT | CASRSGQGGSPLHF
15 | TRBD1 | TRBJ1-5 | TRBV6-5 | . | TGTGCCAGCAGCTCCCCAGGGGGATACAATCAGCCCCAGCATTTT | CASSSPGGYNQPQHF
11 | . | TRBJ2-7 | TRBV12-3/TRBV12-4 | . | TGTGCCAGCAGTTTTAGCGGAGACCGCTCTTTC | CASSFSGDRSF
14 | TRBD1 | TRBJ1-4 | TRBV6-5 | . | TGTGCCAGCAGTTCAAGGACAGGTAGCGAAAAACTGTTTTTT | CASSSRTGSEKLFF
12 | . | TRBJ2-2 | TRBV13 | . | TGTGCCAGCAGAACTTCACCCGGGGAGCTGTTTTTT | CASRTSPGELFF
13 | . | TRBJ1-5 | TRBV12-5 | . | TGTGCTAGTGCCCTTGGCCGGGATCAGCCCCAGCATTTT | CASALGRDQPQHF
15 | . | TRBJ2-1 | TRBV5-8 | . | TGTGCCAGCAGCCCAGAGTTTGTGCGGTGGGATGAGCAGTTCTTC | CASSPEFVRWDEQFF
16 | . | TRBJ1-3 | TRBV6-5 | . | TGTGCCAGCAGTTCCAGGGGCCTGAGCTCTGGAAACACCATATATTTT | CASSSRGLSSGNTIYF
16 | TRBD1 | TRBJ2-1 | TRBV4-1 | . | TGCGCCAGCAGCCAAGATGTCGAGACAGGGGGGAATGAGCAGTTCTTC | CASSQDVETGGNEQFF
15 | TRBD1 | TRBJ1-2 | TRBV5-4 | few | TGTGCCAGCAGCTTGCGGACAGGGGTCGACTATGGCTACACCTTC | CASSLRTGVDYGYTF
17 | . | TRBJ2-6 | TRBV7-9 | once | TGTGCCAGCAGCTTAGTGAGAGGCCGGACTGGGGCCAACGTCCTGACTTTC | CASSLVRGRTGANVLTF
15 | TRBD1 | TRBJ2-1 | TRBV9 | . | TGTGCCAGCAGCGCAGGGGGCAGGGGGCCAGCTGAGCAGTTCTTC | CASSAGGRGPAEQFF
15 | . | TRBJ1-5 | TRBV15 | . | TGTGCCACCAGCAGTCGAGGGTCCTTCAATCAGCCCCAGCATTTT | CATSSRGSFNQPQHF
16 | TRBD2 | TRBJ2-1 | TRBV19 | . | TGTGCCAGTAGTACGGGCGAGGGGACTACCAACAATGAGCAGTTCTTC | CASSTGEGTTNNEQFF
14 | . | TRBJ1-5 | TRBV6-6 | . | TGTGCCAGCAGCCACGGGGCAGGGGAGCAGCCCCAGCATTTT | CASSHGAGEQPQHF
15 | TRBD2 | TRBJ2-1 | TRBV2 | . | TGTGCCAGCAGTGAGAGAGTTAGCGGGAGAGGTGAGCAGTTCTTC | CASSERVSGRGEQFF
14 | . | TRBJ2-3 | TRBV9 | . | TGTGCCAGCAGCGTAGGCTCCAGTGGAGATACGCAGTATTTT | CASSVGSSGDTQYF
15 | . | TRBJ2-2 | TRBV5-1 | . | TGCGCCAGCAGCCCTTTGGGACAGAACACCGGGGAGCTGTTTTTT | CASSPLGQNTGELFF
16 | TRBD2 | TRBJ2-3 | TRBV4-1 | . | TGCGCCAGCAGCCAAGTTCCGGGGGGGCGGGCAGATACGCAGTATTTT | CASSQVPGGRADTQYF
14 | TRBD1 | TRBJ1-1 | TRBV10-2 | . | TGCGCCAGCACCCGACAGGGGGCGAACACTGAAGCTTTCTTT | CASTRQGANTEAFF
15 | . | TRBJ1-3 | TRBV6-5 | . | TGTGCCAGCACCTCAGGGATGAGGTCTGGAAACACCATATATTTT | CASTSGMRSGNTIYF
12 | . | TRBJ2-1 | TRBV2 | . | TGTGCCAGCAGCGCTAATTCCTTAGAGCAGTTCTTC | CASSANSLEQFF
16 | . | TRBJ2-3 | TRBV29-1 | . | TGCAGCGTTGACCCCAGCCAGGCTCTTTACACAGATACGCAGTATTTT | CSVDPSQALYTDTQYF
15 | TRBD1 | TRBJ2-7 | TRBV7-9 | once | TGTGCCAGCAGCTATCCGGGACAGGGGACCTACGAGCAGTACTTC | CASSYPGQGTYEQYF
15 | TRBD1 | TRBJ2-7 | TRBV27 | . | TGTGCCAGCAGTTTATTCGGGACAGGCCCGTACGAGCAGTACTTC | CASSLFGTGPYEQYF
11 | . | TRBJ2-7 | TRBV11-2 | . | TGTGCCAGCAGCCCCATCTACGAGCAGTACTTC | CASSPIYEQYF
13 | . | TRBJ1-6 | TRBV18 | . | TGTGCCAGCTCAGCAAGCGGGAATTCACCCCTCCACTTT | CASSASGNSPLHF
14 | . | TRBJ2-1 | TRBV5-5 | . | TGTGCCACGTCAGGGGCGAGCTCCTACAATGAGCAGTTCTTC | CATSGASSYNEQFF
17 | TRBD2 | TRBJ2-1 | TRBV7-9 | . | TGTGCCAGCAGCTTAGGGACTAGCGGGGGGGCCATCCATGAGCAGTTCTTC | CASSLGTSGGAIHEQFF
14 | . | TRBJ2-7 | TRBV24-1 | . | TGTGCCACCAGTGGGTTGGACAGTCGCGGTGAGCAGTACTTC | CATSGLDSRGEQYF
15 | . | TRBJ1-4 | TRBV28 | . | TGTGCCAGCAGTCTACCGGGTCCCTTGAAGGAAAAACTGTTTTTT | CASSLPGPLKEKLFF
15 | TRBD2 | TRBJ2-1 | TRBV11-2 | . | TGTGCCAGCAGCGAGGGACTAGCGGGGGTTTATGAGCAGTTCTTC | CASSEGLAGVYEQFF
15 | TRBD1 | TRBJ2-7 | TRBV7-9 | . | TGTGCCAGCAGTTTCGGGACAGGGGATATCTACGAGCAGTACTTC | CASSFGTGDIYEQYF
14 | TRBD1 | TRBJ1-2 | TRBV3-1/TRBV3-2 | . | TGTGCCAGCAGCCAAGACAGGGGGCTGGGTGGCTACACCTTC | CASSQDRGLGGYTF
15 | TRBD2 | TRBJ2-1 | TRBV5-1 | . | TGCGCCAGCAGCTTGGTTAGCGGGGGGGCCAATGAGCAGTTCTTC | CASSLVSGGANEQFF
13 | . | TRBJ1-1 | TRBV7-9 | once | TGTGCCAGCATAGGGCAGGGGATCACTGAAGCTTTCTTT | CASIGQGITEAFF
16 | TRBD1 | TRBJ1-5 | TRBV5-4 | . | TGTGCCAGCAGCAGGGACAGGGGTTATAGCAATCAGCCCCAGCATTTT | CASSRDRGYSNQPQHF
15 | TRBD1 | TRBJ2-1 | TRBV19 | . | TGTGCCAGTACCCCGTGGGGACAGTTTGGTAATGAGCAGTTCTTC | CASTPWGQFGNEQFF
12 | TRBD2 | TRBJ2-1 | TRBV10-2 | . | TGCGCCAGCAGCGAACGCGGGAGTGAGCAGTTCTTC | CASSERGSEQFF
16 | TRBD1 | TRBJ1-3 | TRBV9 | . | TGTGCCAGCAGCGTAGGGACAGGGGGCTCTGGAAACACCATATATTTT | CASSVGTGGSGNTIYF
14 | TRBD1 | TRBJ2-5 | TRBV30 | . | TGTGCCTGGGGGCTTCGGACAGGACAAGAGACCCAGTACTTC | CAWGLRTGQETQYF
14 | TRBD1 | TRBJ2-7 | TRBV4-1 | . | TGCGCCAGCAGCCGAGGGACAGGGGGCTACGAGCAGTACTTC | CASSRGTGGYEQYF